This T cell receptor beta chain was profiled in a study of Ad26.COV2.S vaccination and SARS-CoV-2 variants. As for the study in general: Intramuscular Ad26.COV2.S doses were given once or twice, 56 days apart.

Treatment defined: some 19 received Ad26.COV2.S at low or high dose, single or two shots; roughly 5 received placebo; per-sample allocation not given. Sampling occurred on day 63 after the first vaccine or placebo injection. The CDR3 runs to 14 residues. Germline V CDR1 and CDR2: SGHTA, FQGNSA. The J segment lost 4 bases and the V segment lost 4 bases, leaving 6 bases of the junction unmatched. The repertoire was sequenced with immunoSEQ multiplex PCR; TCRdb's copy has only in-frame clones and lacks some. The table shows about half a million clones, with about 89% occurring only once. For this clone: Its antigen is undetermined.

General observations from the study: Vaccinees and placebo recipients showed similar non-spike TCR breadth.

The J gene is TRBJ1-2, the V gene TRBV7-2; 7 positions agree with TRBD1. Sequencing was performed on peripheral blood, taken in a trial of Ad26.COV2.S vaccine versus placebo. The receptor comes from a person aged 18 to 65 who received the Ad26.COV2.S COVID-19 vaccine or a placebo. CDR3 bases: TGTGCCAGCAGCTCGGCCGGGACAGCCTATGGCTACACCTTC. As protein: CASSSAGTAYGYTF.